This T cell receptor (beta chain) was sequenced during a study of OX40 agonist ivuxolimab in advanced cancers. The method was immunoSEQ multiplex PCR; TCRdb's version includes in-frame clones alone and lacks a portion of them. The repertoire consists of tens of thousands of clones, with approximately 88% occurring once and the leading ten covering 58%. The CDR3 is 15 amino acids. V gave up 3 bases and J gave up 6 bases; unmatched junction bases: 9. Germline V CDR1 and CDR2: LGHNA, YNFKEQ. This specimen consisted of CD4+ or CD8+ T cells sorted from blood, obtained in a trial of the OX40 agonist ivuxolimab. This sequence originates from an adult with an advanced solid tumor such as melanoma, head and neck, liver or kidney cancer. The chain has TRBV4-2 and TRBJ2-3; 7 nucleotides align to TRBD1. The CDR3 region is CASSQYHRGTDTQYF. The CDR3, as DNA: TGTGCCAGCAGCCAGTATCACAGGGGTACGGATACGCAGTATTTT.